These T cell receptor beta chains were read from a single sample in a study of blood T cell repertoires in COVID-19. TCRdb's copy holds only in-frame clones and misses some; the assay was immunoSEQ multiplex PCR. The table includes roughly 390,000 clones, roughly 85% detected once. The sample comprised peripheral blood. These receptors all come from a woman aged 18-35 years with acute or convalescent COVID-19. Each CDR3 is given with its conserved first and last residue. A D gene is named only where the DNA matches it firmly. Clone size is stated in some rows and not others, as once, few, many or a class when expanded.

V,size,J,D,CDR3,DNA
TRBV19,.,TRBJ2-1,.,CATRELERYNEQFF,TGTGCCACCCGGGAGTTAGAGAGGTACAATGAGCAGTTCTTC
TRBV10-2,.,TRBJ2-2,TRBD2,CASLSGRNTGELFF,TGCGCCAGTTTGAGCGGGAGGAACACCGGGGAGCTGTTTTTT
TRBV18,.,TRBJ2-4,.,CASSPDSSFGGNIQYF,TGTGCCAGCTCACCCGACAGCTCCTTCGGCGGAAACATTCAGTACTTC
TRBV15,.,TRBJ1-2,.,CATSTGEGYGYTF,TGTGCCACCAGCACGGGGGAAGGCTATGGCTACACCTTC
TRBV7-3,.,TRBJ1-4,.,CASSLARGELFF,TGTGCCAGCAGCTTAGCCCGGGGGGAACTGTTTTTT
TRBV10-3,few,TRBJ2-1,TRBD2,CAISESSGDAYNEQFF,TGTGCCATCAGTGAGTCTAGCGGGGACGCCTACAATGAGCAGTTCTTC
TRBV12-3/TRBV12-4,.,TRBJ1-2,.,CARPARAGYTF,TGTGCCCGTCCGGCGCGGGCTGGCTACACCTTC
TRBV7-8,.,TRBJ2-5,.,CASSPRQIQETQYF,TGTGCCAGCAGCCCTAGACAGATCCAAGAGACCCAGTACTTC
TRBV19,.,TRBJ2-7,TRBD2,CASRGSGDSSYEQYF,TGTGCCAGTAGAGGGAGCGGGGATAGCTCCTACGAGCAGTACTTC
TRBV7-9,.,TRBJ2-1,TRBD1,CASNGQGTYNEQFF,TGTGCCAGCAATGGACAGGGAACCTACAATGAGCAGTTCTTC
TRBV4-1,.,TRBJ2-2,.,CASSQGRPLQGTGELFF,TGCGCCAGCAGCCAAGGACGCCCCCTGCAGGGCACCGGGGAGCTGTTTTTT
TRBV28,.,TRBJ1-2,.,CASSRSRYGYTF,TGTGCCAGCAGCCGTAGCCGCTATGGCTACACCTTC
TRBV5-6,.,TRBJ1-1,.,CATLKYGLGQEAFF,TGTGCCACCCTTAAGTACGGGCTCGGACAAGAAGCTTTCTTT
TRBV5-6,.,TRBJ2-1,.,CASSARGQGHNEQFF,TGTGCCAGCAGCGCCCGTGGTCAGGGGCACAATGAGCAGTTCTTC
TRBV15,many,TRBJ1-2,TRBD1,CATSRGQNYGYTF,TGTGCCACCAGCAGGGGACAGAACTATGGCTACACCTTC
TRBV19,.,TRBJ1-5,.,CASSIPNQPQHF,TGTGCCAGTAGTATCCCTAATCAGCCCCAGCATTTT
TRBV6-1,.,TRBJ1-3,.,CASSGKNRGFLGNTIYF,TGTGCCAGCAGTGGAAAGAATAGGGGGTTCTTGGGAAACACCATATATTTT
TRBV28,.,TRBJ1-4,.,CASSSPTGPNEKLFF,TGTGCCAGCAGTTCCCCGACAGGCCCTAATGAAAAACTGTTTTTT
TRBV3-1/TRBV3-2,.,TRBJ2-3,TRBD1,CASTDHRGFGDTQYF,TGTGCCAGCACTGATCACAGGGGGTTTGGAGATACGCAGTATTTT
TRBV2,.,TRBJ1-5,.,CASSIPPSGPQHF,TGTGCCAGCAGTATCCCCCCCAGTGGGCCCCAGCATTTT
TRBV11-2,.,TRBJ1-3,.,CASTLRRGSGNTIYF,TGTGCCAGCACCCTCAGGCGGGGCTCTGGAAACACCATATATTTT
TRBV4-1,.,TRBJ1-6,TRBD1,CASSQAFFGQVLKYNSPLHF,TGCGCCAGCAGCCAAGCCTTTTTTGGACAGGTCTTAAAATATAATTCACCCCTCCACTTT
TRBV24-1,.,TRBJ2-5,TRBD1,CATGQGAFETQYF,TGTGCCACGGGACAGGGGGCCTTCGAGACCCAGTACTTC
TRBV4-1,.,TRBJ1-2,TRBD1,CASSQGQGRIEGYTF,TGCGCCAGCAGCCAAGGACAGGGGAGGATAGAGGGCTACACCTTC
TRBV21-1,.,TRBJ2-1,.,CASSKARSGGTYNEQFF,TGTGCCAGCAGCAAAGCGCGGAGCGGGGGCACATACAATGAGCAGTTCTTC
TRBV2,.,TRBJ2-3,TRBD2,CASSESRASGSGGDTQYF,TGTGCCAGCAGTGAAAGCAGGGCTAGCGGGAGCGGCGGGGATACGCAGTATTTT
TRBV27,.,TRBJ1-2,.,CASSFEYGYGYTF,TGTGCCAGCAGTTTCGAGTATGGCTATGGCTACACCTTC
TRBV12-3/TRBV12-4,.,TRBJ1-1,.,CASRTRRSRAFF,TGTGCCAGCAGGACCCGCCGATCGCGGGCTTTCTTT
TRBV9,.,TRBJ2-7,.,CASSVEGQLDEQYF,TGTGCCAGCAGCGTAGAAGGACAGTTGGACGAGCAGTACTTC
TRBV5-1,.,TRBJ1-1,.,CASSLEAGPFGRNTEAFF,TGCGCCAGCAGCTTGGAGGCAGGACCATTCGGGAGGAACACTGAAGCTTTCTTT
TRBV6-5,.,TRBJ2-2,TRBD1,CASSLGQGVGGELFF,TGTGCCAGCAGTTTGGGACAGGGCGTAGGCGGGGAGCTGTTTTTT
TRBV24-1,.,TRBJ1-2,.,CATSDPRAGYGYTF,TGTGCCACCAGTGATCCCAGGGCCGGCTATGGCTACACCTTC
TRBV27,.,TRBJ1-1,.,CASSGQPLNTEAFF,TGTGCCAGCAGCGGACAGCCCCTGAACACTGAAGCTTTCTTT
TRBV11-1,.,TRBJ1-4,TRBD1,CASSLDPGQGDEKLFF,TGTGCCAGCAGCTTGGATCCGGGACAGGGTGATGAAAAACTGTTTTTT
TRBV19,.,TRBJ1-5,.,CASRPSRGGNQPQHF,TGTGCCAGTAGGCCCTCTAGGGGTGGCAATCAGCCCCAGCATTTT
TRBV4-1,.,TRBJ2-6,.,CASRLQGPPSGANVLTF,TGCGCCAGCAGGCTACAGGGCCCTCCCTCTGGGGCCAACGTCCTGACTTTC
TRBV6-6,.,TRBJ1-6,.,CASSHRTPGFNNSPLHF,TGTGCCAGCAGTCACCGTACCCCAGGCTTCAATAATTCACCCCTCCACTTT
TRBV5-6,once,TRBJ2-7,.,CASHPRGAPYGQYF,TGTGCCAGTCACCCCAGGGGAGCCCCATACGGGCAGTACTTC
TRBV3-1/TRBV3-2,.,TRBJ2-3,.,CASSQGTARSTDTQYF,TGTGCCAGCAGCCAAGGGACAGCAAGAAGCACAGATACGCAGTATTTT